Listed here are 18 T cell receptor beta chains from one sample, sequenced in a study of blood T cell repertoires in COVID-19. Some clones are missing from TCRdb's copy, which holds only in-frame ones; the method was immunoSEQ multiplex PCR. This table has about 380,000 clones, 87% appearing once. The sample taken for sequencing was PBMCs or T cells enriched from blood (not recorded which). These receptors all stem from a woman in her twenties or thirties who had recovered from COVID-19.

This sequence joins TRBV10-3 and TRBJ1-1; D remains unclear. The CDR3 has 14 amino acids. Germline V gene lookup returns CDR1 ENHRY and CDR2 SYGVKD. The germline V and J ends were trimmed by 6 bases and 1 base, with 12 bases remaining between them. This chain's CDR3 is CAISGRLRNTEAFF. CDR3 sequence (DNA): TGTGCCATCAGCGGGAGACTGAGGAACACTGAAGCTTTCTTT.

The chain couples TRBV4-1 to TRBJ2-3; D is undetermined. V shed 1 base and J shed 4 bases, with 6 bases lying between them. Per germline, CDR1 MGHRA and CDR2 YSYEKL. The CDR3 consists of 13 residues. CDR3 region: CASSQVSSDTQYF. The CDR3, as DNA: TGCGCCAGCAGCCAAGTCTCTTCAGATACGCAGTATTTT.

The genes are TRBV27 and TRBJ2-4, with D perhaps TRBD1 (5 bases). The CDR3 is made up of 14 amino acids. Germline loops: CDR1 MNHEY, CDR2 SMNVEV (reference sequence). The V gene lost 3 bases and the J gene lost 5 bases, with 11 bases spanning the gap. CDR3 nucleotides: TGTGCCAGCAGTTTGGCGGCAGGGCAAAACATTCAGTACTTC. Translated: CASSLAAGQNIQYF.

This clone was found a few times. This chain's CDR3 is CASSPGTGRSQPQHF. The DNA of the CDR3 is TGTGCCAGCAGTCCCGGGACAGGCCGAAGTCAGCCCCAGCATTTT. This chain uses TRBV28 with TRBJ1-5; 8 bases fit TRBD1. V was pared by 5 bases and J by 6 bases, with 9 bases of the junction left unmatched. The germline gives CDR1 MDHEN, CDR2 SYDVKM. There are 15 residues in the CDR3.

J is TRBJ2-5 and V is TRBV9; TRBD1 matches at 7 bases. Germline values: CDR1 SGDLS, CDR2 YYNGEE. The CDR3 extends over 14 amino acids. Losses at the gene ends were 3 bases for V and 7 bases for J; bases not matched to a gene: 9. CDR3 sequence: CASSDEGGPSTQYF. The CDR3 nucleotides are TGTGCCAGCAGCGACGAAGGGGGCCCGTCGACCCAGTACTTC.

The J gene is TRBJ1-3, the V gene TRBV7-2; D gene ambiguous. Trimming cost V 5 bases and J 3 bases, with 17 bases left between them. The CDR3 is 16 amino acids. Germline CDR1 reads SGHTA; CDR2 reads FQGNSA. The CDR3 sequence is CASSPPPAGDGNTIYF. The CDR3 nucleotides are TGTGCCAGCAGCCCACCACCGGCCGGGGATGGAAACACCATATATTTT.

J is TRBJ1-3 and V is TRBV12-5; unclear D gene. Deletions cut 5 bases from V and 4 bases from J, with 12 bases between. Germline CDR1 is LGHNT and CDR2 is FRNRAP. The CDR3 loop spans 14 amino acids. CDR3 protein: CASGTGIVGNTIYF. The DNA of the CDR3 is TGTGCTAGTGGTACCGGGATTGTCGGAAACACCATATATTTT.

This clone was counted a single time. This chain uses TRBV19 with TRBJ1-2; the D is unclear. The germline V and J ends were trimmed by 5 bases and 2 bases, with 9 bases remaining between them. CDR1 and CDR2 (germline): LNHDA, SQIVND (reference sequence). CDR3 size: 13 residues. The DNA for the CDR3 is TGTGCCAGTAGTCGGGAACAGAACTATGGCTACACCTTC. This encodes CASSREQNYGYTF.

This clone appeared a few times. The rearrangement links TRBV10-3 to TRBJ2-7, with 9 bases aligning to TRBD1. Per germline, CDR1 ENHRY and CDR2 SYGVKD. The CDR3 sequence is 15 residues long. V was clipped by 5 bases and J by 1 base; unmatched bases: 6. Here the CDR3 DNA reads TGTGCCATCAGTAACGCAGGGACAGGGTCCTACGAGCAGTACTTC. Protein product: CAISNAGTGSYEQYF.

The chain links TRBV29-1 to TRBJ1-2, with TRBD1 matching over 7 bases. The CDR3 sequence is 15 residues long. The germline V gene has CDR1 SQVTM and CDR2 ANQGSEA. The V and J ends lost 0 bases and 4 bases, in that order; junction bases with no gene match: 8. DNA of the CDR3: TGCAGCGTTGAAGATCCTAGGGGGCGCAGCTATGGCTACACCTTC. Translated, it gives CSVEDPRGRSYGYTF. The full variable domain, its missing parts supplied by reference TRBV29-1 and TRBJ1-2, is SAVISQKPSRDICQRGTSLTIQCQVDSQVTMMFWYRQQPGQSLTLIATANQGSEATYESGFVIDKFPISRPNLTFSTLTVSNMSPEDSSIYLCSVEDPRGRSYGYTFGSGTRLTVV.

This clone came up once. The CDR3 protein is CASSLNSGGESSGNTIYF. CDR3 in DNA: TGTGCCAGCAGCTTAAATAGCGGAGGTGAAAGCTCTGGAAACACCATATATTTT. V usage is TRBV7-6 and J usage is TRBJ1-3; D is undetermined. The CDR3 sequence is 18 residues long. Germline CDR1 reads SGHVS; CDR2 reads FNYEAQ. V lost 2 bases to trimming and J lost 0 bases, with 17 bases between them.

CDR3 residues: CASSQRDLAGGMEQYF. CDR3 DNA sequence: TGCGCCAGCAGCCAAAGAGATTTAGCGGGAGGGATGGAGCAGTACTTC. The J gene is TRBJ2-7, the V gene TRBV4-1, with 11 bases fitting TRBD2. The CDR3 has 16 amino acids. Germline values: CDR1 MGHRA, CDR2 YSYEKL. After removal of 2 bases from V and 7 bases from J, the junction contained 10 bases not matched to a gene.

The CDR3 sequence is CSAASTNEQFF. The CDR3 DNA follows: TGCAGTGCTGCGTCCACCAATGAGCAGTTCTTC. The chain carries TRBV20-1 and TRBJ2-1; D not certain. Trimming removed 5 bases at V and 6 bases at J, with 8 bases between. This CDR3 comprises 11 residues. The germline V gene has CDR1 DFQATT and CDR2 SNEGSKA (reference sequence).

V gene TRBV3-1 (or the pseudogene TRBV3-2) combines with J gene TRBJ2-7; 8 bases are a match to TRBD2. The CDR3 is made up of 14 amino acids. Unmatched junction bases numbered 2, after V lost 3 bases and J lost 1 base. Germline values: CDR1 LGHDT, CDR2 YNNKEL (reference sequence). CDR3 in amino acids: CASSHTSGSYEQYF. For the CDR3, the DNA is TGTGCCAGCAGCCACACTAGCGGATCCTACGAGCAGTACTTC.

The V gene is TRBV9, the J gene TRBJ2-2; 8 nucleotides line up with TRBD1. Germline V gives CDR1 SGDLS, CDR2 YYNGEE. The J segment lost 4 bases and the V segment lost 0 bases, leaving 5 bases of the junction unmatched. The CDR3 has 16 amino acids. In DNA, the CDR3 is TGTGCCAGCAGCGTAGGGGCAGGGGGCGGCACCGGGGAGCTGTTTTTT. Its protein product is CASSVGAGGGTGELFF.

The CDR3 loop reads CASSQDIGLAYNEQFF. Written as DNA, the CDR3 is TGCGCCAGCAGCCAAGATATCGGACTAGCATACAATGAGCAGTTCTTC. This sequence joins TRBV4-1 and TRBJ2-1; TRBD2 matches 8 bases. The length of the CDR3 is 16 residues. V gave up 0 bases and J gave up 4 bases; unmatched junction bases: 5. Germline lookup yields CDR1 MGHRA and CDR2 YSYEKL.

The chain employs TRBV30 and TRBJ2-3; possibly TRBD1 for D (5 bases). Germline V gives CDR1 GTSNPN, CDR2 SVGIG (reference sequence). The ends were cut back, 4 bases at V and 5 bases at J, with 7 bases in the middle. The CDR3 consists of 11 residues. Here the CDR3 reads CAWKQGDTQYF. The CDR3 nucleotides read TGTGCCTGGAAGCAGGGAGATACGCAGTATTTT.

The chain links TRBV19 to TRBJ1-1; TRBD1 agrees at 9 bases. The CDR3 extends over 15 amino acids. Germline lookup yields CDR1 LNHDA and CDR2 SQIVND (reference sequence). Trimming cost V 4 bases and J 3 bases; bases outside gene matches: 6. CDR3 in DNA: TGTGCCAGTAGTAAAATACAGGGGGCCGACACTGAAGCTTTCTTT. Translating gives CASSKIQGADTEAFF.